This is a list of T cell receptor beta chains from one sample in a study of T cells after posttransplantation cyclophosphamide. Method: immunoSEQ multiplex PCR; TCRdb's copy keeps in-frame clones and lacks some. The sample has 15,000 to 20,000 clones; over 70% are singletons. The sample was PBMCs, taken after an allogeneic stem cell transplant with post-transplant cyclophosphamide. The receptors stem from a male patient younger than 45 who received an allogeneic stem cell transplant from a related donor, was CMV-positive, and had acute GVHD only. Part of the T cell pool may stem from the graft donor. Each CDR3 is given with its conserved first and last residue. D genes are given only for firm matches. Some rows have no size entry. The others give once, few or many, or a class for an expanded clone.

V gene,clone size,J gene,D gene,CDR3 protein,CDR3 DNA
TRBV4-2,NA,TRBJ2-3,TRBD2,CASSRGDSGGRSTDTQYF,TGTGCCAGCAGTCGCGGGGATAGCGGGGGCCGTAGCACAGATACGCAGTATTTT
TRBV6-5,NA,TRBJ1-2,NA,CASREGKANYGYTF,TGTGCCAGCAGGGAGGGAAAAGCTAACTATGGCTACACCTTC
TRBV5-1,NA,TRBJ1-1,NA,CASSLRGGGSDTEAFF,TGCGCCAGCAGCCTGAGGGGGGGAGGGTCGGACACTGAAGCTTTCTTT
TRBV29-1,NA,TRBJ2-7,NA,CSVVFDSYEQYF,TGCAGCGTGGTCTTTGACAGCTACGAGCAGTACTTC
TRBV2,few,TRBJ1-5,NA,CASSGGDRRQPQHF,TGTGCCAGCAGTGGGGGCGATAGGCGTCAGCCCCAGCATTTT
TRBV27,NA,TRBJ2-7,TRBD1,CASSLGQPYEQYF,TGTGCCAGCAGTTTGGGACAGCCCTACGAGCAGTACTTC
TRBV29-1,NA,TRBJ1-1,NA,CSVEDLLNTEAFF,TGCAGCGTTGAAGATCTCCTGAACACTGAAGCTTTCTTT
TRBV2,NA,TRBJ2-2,TRBD2,CASIRGGATGELFF,TGTGCCAGCATCCGCGGGGGGGCCACCGGGGAGCTGTTTTTT
TRBV6-6,NA,TRBJ1-1,TRBD1,CASSTDRRTEAFF,TGTGCCAGCAGTACGGACAGGCGGACTGAAGCTTTCTTT
TRBV28,few,TRBJ1-2,NA,CASSFGDSGYGYTF,TGTGCCAGCAGTTTCGGGGACTCGGGCTATGGCTACACCTTC
TRBV18,NA,TRBJ1-2,TRBD1,CASSPRGDSPYGYTF,TGTGCCAGCTCACCACGGGGGGACAGTCCCTATGGCTACACCTTC
TRBV4-3,once,TRBJ1-3,NA,CASSQDGQTSSGNTIYF,TGCGCCAGCAGCCAAGATGGACAGACGAGCTCTGGAAACACCATATATTTT
TRBV19,NA,TRBJ1-4,NA,CASTPLPGGEKLFF,TGTGCCAGTACCCCCCTCCCGGGAGGTGAAAAACTGTTTTTT
TRBV18,NA,TRBJ2-5,TRBD1,CASSPPMTGRLVRETQYF,TGTGCCAGCTCACCACCGATGACAGGGCGTTTGGTGCGGGAGACCCAGTACTTC
TRBV2,NA,TRBJ2-5,NA,CASSEGAPQYF,TGTGCCAGCAGTGAAGGGGCACCCCAGTACTTC
TRBV7-3,NA,TRBJ2-3,NA,CASSLQGTDTQYF,TGTGCCAGCAGCTTACAGGGCACAGATACGCAGTATTTT
TRBV20-1,NA,TRBJ2-5,TRBD2,CSSGGEETQYF,TGCAGCAGCGGGGGGGAAGAGACCCAGTACTTC
TRBV4-3,NA,TRBJ2-2,TRBD1,CASSQMNRGLTGELFF,TGCGCCAGCAGCCAGATGAACAGGGGGCTAACCGGGGAGCTGTTTTTT
TRBV6-1,NA,TRBJ1-1,NA,CASNQGTGRVTEAFF,TGTGCCAGCAATCAAGGGACGGGGAGGGTCACTGAAGCTTTCTTT
TRBV15,few,TRBJ1-4,TRBD1,CATSRDYGQGHEKLFF,TGTGCCACCAGCAGAGATTACGGACAGGGACATGAAAAACTGTTTTTT
TRBV5-1,NA,TRBJ2-3,NA,CASSLRGAGTDTQYF,TGCGCCAGCAGCTTGCGGGGGGCCGGTACAGATACGCAGTATTTT
TRBV5-1,NA,TRBJ1-1,NA,CASSLDRDTNTEAFF,TGCGCCAGCAGCTTGGACCGGGACACCAACACTGAAGCTTTCTTT
TRBV11-2,NA,TRBJ1-5,NA,CASSLDNGYRGNQPQHF,TGTGCCAGCAGCTTAGATAATGGGTATAGGGGGAATCAGCCCCAGCATTTT
TRBV7-6,NA,TRBJ2-3,TRBD2,CASSFLLTSGDTDTQYF,TGTGCCAGCAGCTTCCTGCTGACTAGCGGGGACACAGATACGCAGTATTTT
TRBV9,once,TRBJ1-2,NA,CASSLQPGTYGYTF,TGTGCCAGCAGCCTTCAGCCGGGAACCTATGGCTACACCTTC